This T cell receptor beta chain was observed in a study of beta chain features in type 1 diabetes listed by TCRdb under 2018. With respect to the entire study: Mean age, gender distribution, total cell number and subset yield did not differ between patients and healthy donors. Across all samples, about 110 million sorted cells were examined, and cell number per subset correlated strongly with RNA yield. In the study, recently diagnosed type 1 diabetes patients and matched healthy donors were compared on the TCRB repertoires of their sorted circulating CD4+ T cell subsets. Whereas all 28 donors provided naive and central memory subsets, regulatory and stem cell-like memory subsets were isolated from just 8 patients and about 8 healthy donors. The research as a whole found: Only small numbers of individuals were included in the HLA sub-analyses, which left unresolved whether HLA type had any influence on TCRB rearrangement. Shorter templates might have been favored by PCR, but patient and control samples were amplified and corrected together, so both groups would have been affected equally by any skew. Because cDNA was sequenced instead of genomic DNA, highly expressing activated cells could be over-represented, though the groups showed no difference in activation or CD3 levels. A moderate but significant shortening of TCRB CDR3 length was observed in type 1 diabetes patients in all four CD4+ subsets. Fewer insertions and more nucleotide deletions at VDJ recombination sites were observed in patients with type 1 diabetes, implying thymic rearrangement abnormalities. Naive, central memory and regulatory TCRB repertoires appeared to be more similar among patients than among healthy donors.

The entire isolated RNA was reverse transcribed using the High Capacity cDNA Reverse Transcription Kit, and thus expressed TCRB transcripts were sequenced. Deep immunoSEQ sequencing was performed on naive, central memory and regulatory T cell samples, with an average of about 3.6 million total reads per sample. Sorted cells were lysed in RLT buffer and RNA was extracted with DNase-treated RNeasy Micro or Mini kits, depending on cell number. To prevent cross-contamination, every cell subset was processed on its own, while patient and healthy donor samples were processed together. TCRB sequences were amplified from cDNA with the immunoSEQ multiplex PCR, producing 87-bp fragments spanning the CDR3 region. The amplicons were sequenced using the Illumina HiSeq platform. The paper's processing steps were these. Synthetic template baselines were used to correct PCR bias computationally, reads within Hamming distance 2 were collapsed together, and singletons that could not be merged were discarded. Reads were aligned against IMGT so that V, D and J genes, CDR3 length and insertions or deletions at six rearrangement sites could be assigned. Within each subset, clonotype counts were normalized to sorted cell number, after which true diversity and Gini coefficients were computed with the tcR R package. The overlap coefficient, calculated on TCRB nucleotide sequences, was used to measure repertoire sharing. The table was pulled from immuneACCESS by TCRdb, which kept in-frame rearrangements only. Such tables lose some clones; where checked, under half of the loss comes from unresolved V genes, and the rest has no known cause. That table furnishes V, J and clone size, whereas the DNA furnished D and trimming. The sample table contains around 250,000 clones; only one count was recorded for 25% to 30% of them. Roughly 4% of the sample lies in the top ten.

There are 14 amino acids in the CDR3, from cysteine to phenylalanine inclusive. Of the read, only the CDR3 DNA is kept; its 42 bases are in frame from base 1. CDR1 SGDLS and CDR2 YYNGEE were looked up in the germline V gene. V is shortened by 2 bases, J by 3 bases, and the region joining them spans 9 bases. Each donor gave one peripheral blood draw, roughly 0.12 L on average, collected into heparinised tubes. A BD FACSAria II and a panel including CD45RO, CCR7, CD25, CD127, CD95 and CD27 were used to sort naive, central memory, regulatory and stem cell-like memory CD4+ T cells. All sorted populations exceeded 95% purity. PBMCs were separated immediately by Lymphoprep density gradient centrifugation and were stained directly, without being cultured. So that batch effects would be minimized, each experiment stained and sorted samples in pairs, pairing one healthy donor with one patient. This clone has just a few counts. Its antigen is unknown. No base quality information exists; no much larger clone differs at one position.

Sequencing was done on a sample of central memory CD4+ T cells from blood. The rearrangement combines TRBV9 with TRBJ2-1, with no confidently assigned D gene. The source is a man younger than 45 in good health. The CDR3 in this case is CASSVGNIYNEQFF. The DNA sequence is given as TGTGCCAGCAGCGTGGGAAATATCTACAATGAGCAGTTCTTC.